The clone carrying this TCR beta chain was counted many times. Unique molecular identifiers were incorporated into the prepared TCRbeta library. MiXCR, applied by TCRdb to the PCR reads, yields one record per CDR3 protein. The sample yields about 460,000 distinct CDR3 sequences, about 12% seen once. The data originate from a study of T-cell reconstitution after alpha-beta-depleted transplantation in children. Germline lookup yields CDR1 SGHAT and CDR2 FQNNGV. The V end was cut by 3 bases, the J end by 8 bases, with 5 bases between. The CDR3 spans 11 residues. The sample here was PBMCs from the stem cell graft donor, taken from the stem cell graft. The chain couples TRBV11-2 to TRBJ2-1; D remains ambiguous. This receptor was identified in a human donor who donated a stem cell graft to a child with combined immunodeficiency. This CDR3 reads CASSFPDEQFF. The CDR3 bases are TGTGCCAGCAGCTTTCCGGATGAGCAGTTCTTC.